The 8 T cell receptor beta chains below all came from one sample that was sequenced in a study of control samples from healthy donors and cancer patients. This table comes from immunoSEQ multiplex PCR, and its TCRdb copy is limited to in-frame clones, with some not included. The table shows more than 100,000 clones, with roughly 90% occurring only once. The sample taken for sequencing was blood. The receptors shown here come from a man younger than 35 in good health.

The chain employs TRBV4-2 and TRBJ1-1; D is unresolved. This CDR3 is built from 15 residues. V was shortened by 2 bases and J by 0 bases, with 10 bases between the two germline ends. The germline gives CDR1 LGHNA, CDR2 YNFKEQ. The CDR3 spells CASSQPGPLNTEAFF. CDR3 sequence (DNA): TGTGCCAGCAGCCAACCCGGCCCCCTGAACACTGAAGCTTTCTTT.

The chain combines TRBV15 with TRBJ2-1; 8 nucleotides match TRBD2. CDR1 is LNHNV and CDR2 is YYDKDF in the germline V gene (reference sequence). The CDR3 runs 16 residues. The V gene end was trimmed by 0 bases and the J gene end by 4 bases; junction bases not matched to a gene: 5. The CDR3 protein is CATSRDDGGAYNEQFF. CDR3 coding DNA: TGTGCCACCAGCAGAGATGACGGGGGGGCTTACAATGAGCAGTTCTTC.

The V call is TRBV7-2, the J call TRBJ1-2, with TRBD1 as a possible D gene (5 bases). V lost 2 bases, J lost 8 bases, and 9 bases lay in between. The CDR3 totals 12 residues. CDR1 and CDR2 from the germline V gene are SGHTA and FQGNSA. CDR3 protein: CASSLQGEGYTF. As DNA, the CDR3 is TGTGCCAGCAGCTTACAGGGAGAGGGCTACACCTTC. Complete variable domain (other parts from reference TRBV7-2 and TRBJ1-2): GAGVSQSPSNKVTEKGKDVELRCDPISGHTALYWYRQSLGQGLEFLIYFQGNSAPDKSGLPSDRFSAERTGGSVSTLTIQRTQQEDSAVYLCASSLQGEGYTFGSGTRLTVV.

V gene TRBV5-5 combines with J gene TRBJ2-2; 9 positions match TRBD1. The germline gives CDR1 SGHKS, CDR2 YYEKEE (reference sequence). CDR3 length: 17 residues. V shed 4 bases and J 2 bases; nucleotides not matched to a gene: 9. The CDR3: CASSRLGTGLNTGELFF. CDR3 DNA: TGTGCCAGCAGCCGACTAGGGACAGGGTTAAACACCGGGGAGCTGTTTTTT.

This chain uses TRBV29-1 with TRBJ1-2; D unclear. Between the trimmed V and J ends, which lost 1 base and 7 bases, there was a span of 7 bases. Germline CDR1 and CDR2: SQVTM and ANQGSEA. The CDR3 covers 11 residues. The DNA of the CDR3 is TGCAGCGTTGAAGGTTTGGGTGGCTACACCTTC. Its translation is CSVEGLGGYTF.

The rearrangement joins TRBV6-5 to TRBJ2-7; D gene unclear. CDR1 and CDR2 from the germline V gene are MNHEY and SVGAGI. V was cut by 7 bases and J by 5 bases, with 15 bases left in between. CDR3 size: 13 residues. This CDR3 reads CASNLGSWDEQYF. CDR3 DNA sequence: TGTGCCAGCAATCTGGGCAGTTGGGACGAGCAGTACTTC.

V usage is TRBV30 and J usage is TRBJ1-5; tentative D call: TRBD1 (5 bases). Looked up from germline, CDR1 is GTSNPN and CDR2 is SVGIG (reference sequence). The CDR3 contains 13 residues. The V and J ends lost 3 bases and 2 bases respectively, with 8 bases between them. The CDR3 coding sequence is TGTGCCTGGAGGAGCAGGGGCAATCAGCCCCAGCATTTT. Its protein is CAWRSRGNQPQHF.

This chain connects TRBV6-5 to TRBJ2-7, with D possibly being TRBD2 (6 bases). This CDR3 spans 15 amino acids. Germline lookup yields CDR1 MNHEY and CDR2 SVGAGI. Trimming removed 0 bases from V and 0 bases from J, with 9 bases in between. CDR3 nucleotides: TGTGCCAGCAGTTACTCGCGGGATCTCTCCTACGAGCAGTACTTC. This gives the protein CASSYSRDLSYEQYF.